These 26 T cell receptor beta chains were all obtained from the same sample, sequenced in a study of cytomegalovirus exposure and HLA in healthy donors. 13 Jbeta primers and 60 Vbeta primers were used for the PCR. Data came from immunoSEQ multiplex PCR; TCRdb stores just in-frame clones and leaves some out. The table has 150,000 to 200,000 clones, 75% to 85% seen once; the top ten hold 0.65%. Sequenced: PBMCs. The source is a boy between 10 and 17 years old in good health and CMV-seronegative.

This clone was detected once. The V and J genes are TRBV2 and TRBJ1-2, with TRBD1 identical over 8 bases. Germline assignment: CDR1 SNHLY and CDR2 FYNNEI. The CDR3 sequence is 13 residues long. With 9 bases clipped from V and 4 bases from J, the junction kept 7 bases outside the gene matches. The CDR3 protein is CARDRVSGYGYTF. CDR3 DNA: TGTGCCAGGGACAGGGTATCTGGCTATGGCTACACCTTC. The full variable domain, in which reference TRBV2 and TRBJ1-2 provide the parts outside the CDR3, is EPEVTQTPSHQVTQMGQEVILRCVPISNHLYFYWYRQILGQKVEFLVSFYNNEISEKSEIFDDQFSVERPDGSNFTLKIRSTKLEDSAMYFCARDRVSGYGYTFGSGTRLTVV.

The chain carries TRBV4-3 and TRBJ2-1; possible D gene TRBD2, 5 bases. Germline assignment: CDR1 LGHNA and CDR2 YSLEER. V dropped 0 bases and J dropped 3 bases, with 18 bases sitting between them. The CDR3 runs to 18 residues. DNA for the CDR3: TGCGCCAGCAGCCAAGATCTTTCAGGAGCGGTGAACTACAATGAGCAGTTCTTC. This encodes CASSQDLSGAVNYNEQFF.

Concerning this clone itself: Germline and junction disagree at one end, which may indicate a read error. The CDR3 DNA reads as TGTTCCAGCAGCTTAGGTAGACAGAACAATCAGCCCCAGCATTTT. This gives the protein CSSSLGRQNNQPQHF. This sequence joins TRBV7-9 and TRBJ1-5, with TRBD1 as a possible D gene (5 bases). This CDR3 spans 15 amino acids. CDR1 SEHNR and CDR2 FQNEAQ come from the germline V gene (reference sequence).

V and J are TRBV29-1 and TRBJ2-2; D not certain. The CDR3 consists of 12 residues. CDR1 is SQVTM, CDR2 ANQGSEA, per germline. Trimming cost V 7 bases and J 3 bases, with 9 bases left between them. The CDR3 DNA follows: TGCAGCGCCGCGATTTACACCGGGGAGCTGTTTTTT. This codes for CSAAIYTGELFF.

This chain's CDR3 is CASSLDWQGGGYTF. The CDR3 DNA reads as TGCGCCAGCAGCTTGGACTGGCAGGGTGGTGGCTACACCTTC. V usage is TRBV5-1 and J usage is TRBJ1-2, with D possibly being TRBD1 (5 bases). The V end was cut by 0 bases, the J end by 7 bases, with 13 bases between. The CDR3 length is 14 residues. Germline CDR1 is SGHRS and CDR2 is YFSETQ.

This clone was picked up a small number of times. The rearrangement joins TRBV7-2 to TRBJ2-3; D not certain. Germline values: CDR1 SGHTA, CDR2 FQGNSA. V lost 2 bases and J lost 3, with 6 bases in between. The CDR3 runs to 13 residues. CDR3 in amino acids: CASSLQITDTQYF. The CDR3, as DNA: TGTGCCAGCAGCTTACAGATTACAGATACGCAGTATTTT.

The rearrangement joins TRBV2 to TRBJ2-1, with 14 positions matching TRBD2. Germline V CDR1 and CDR2: SNHLY, FYNNEI. This CDR3 has 16 residues. V was clipped by 6 bases and J by 3 bases; unmatched bases: 4. The CDR3 spells CASRGTSGGDYNEQFF. DNA for the CDR3: TGTGCCAGCAGAGGGACTAGCGGGGGAGACTACAATGAGCAGTTCTTC.

The V and J genes are TRBV4-3 and TRBJ1-2, with TRBD1 identical over 10 bases. V lost 3 bases to trimming and J lost 3 bases; unmatched junction nucleotides: 4. Germline CDR1 reads LGHNA; CDR2 reads YSLEER. There are 15 residues in the CDR3. In DNA, the CDR3 is TGCGCCAGCAGCCAGGGGACAGGGGCTGACTATGGCTACACCTTC. It is translated as CASSQGTGADYGYTF.

The chain is built from TRBV7-9 and TRBJ1-1; no clear D gene. Trimming took 7 bases from V and 7 from J, leaving 16 bases between them. The CDR3 runs to 13 residues. Germline loops: CDR1 SEHNR, CDR2 FQNEAQ (reference sequence). For the CDR3, the DNA is TGTGCCAGCAACCTCAGCGGTCAGCTTGAAGCTTTCTTT. Translated, it gives CASNLSGQLEAFF.

The gene calls are TRBV4-1 and TRBJ2-2, with D perhaps matching TRBD2 (5 bases). CDR3 length: 18 residues. V was cut by 0 bases and J by 2 bases, with 16 bases left in between. Germline CDR1 reads MGHRA; CDR2 reads YSYEKL. CDR3 amino acids: CASSQEPAVRINTGELFF. CDR3 bases: TGCGCCAGCAGCCAAGAGCCAGCGGTCCGAATAAACACCGGGGAGCTGTTTTTT.

The chain employs TRBV29-1 and TRBJ2-7; a possible D gene is TRBD2 (5 bases). Trimming cost V 7 bases and J 0 bases, with 7 bases left between them. CDR3 length: 11 residues. The V gene's germline CDR1 is SQVTM and CDR2 ANQGSEA. The CDR3 DNA sequence: TGCAGCGGCACTAGCTCCTACGAGCAGTACTTC. Its translation is CSGTSSYEQYF.

This clone was found once. This chain connects TRBV27 to TRBJ1-1, with 9 bases matching TRBD1. The CDR3 has 13 residues. The V segment lost 8 bases and the J segment 8 bases; nucleotides outside the gene matches: 9. The germline gives CDR1 MNHEY, CDR2 SMNVEV (reference sequence). CDR3 amino acids: CASRPRGQGEAFF. The CDR3 region has the DNA TGTGCCAGCCGGCCGAGGGGACAGGGCGAAGCTTTCTTT.

J is TRBJ1-1 and V is TRBV29-1; D is unresolved. Between the trimmed V and J ends, which lost 7 bases and 1 base, there was a span of 16 bases. CDR3 length equals 14 residues. Germline V CDR1 and CDR2: SQVTM, ANQGSEA. The CDR3: CSARPIDTNTEAFF. The CDR3 DNA reads TGCAGCGCCAGACCCATCGACACGAACACTGAAGCTTTCTTT.

This clone was found a few times. The chain has TRBV15 and TRBJ1-4, with D unclear. CDR3 size: 15 residues. V gave up 0 bases and J gave up 10 bases, with 15 bases separating them. The V gene's germline CDR1 is LNHNV and CDR2 YYDKDF (reference sequence). The CDR3 is CATSRELTVEGKLFF. CDR3 DNA: TGTGCCACCAGCAGAGAACTAACGGTGGAAGGAAAACTGTTTTTT.

The chain links TRBV7-2 to TRBJ1-5, with D perhaps matching TRBD1 (6 bases). Trimming stripped 5 bases from V and 1 base from J, with 18 bases between. Germline assignment: CDR1 SGHTA and CDR2 FQGNSA. This CDR3 is built from 17 residues. The CDR3 nucleotides are TGTGCCAGCAGCCTAAGACCCCAGGGGAAGAGCAATCAGCCCCAGCATTTT. Its translation: CASSLRPQGKSNQPQHF.

This clone was seen more than once but under ten times. The chain combines TRBV29-1 with TRBJ2-1; D perhaps matches TRBD1 (7 bases). The V and J ends lost 1 base and 2 bases respectively, with 18 bases between them. Germline loops: CDR1 SQVTM, CDR2 ANQGSEA. The CDR3 sequence is 17 residues long. The CDR3 here is CSVEGHGAGGTYNEQFF. In nucleotides, the CDR3 is TGCAGCGTTGAAGGTCACGGGGCAGGGGGGACCTACAATGAGCAGTTCTTC.

This clone was detected only a few times. This chain uses TRBV25-1 with TRBJ1-1; D unclear. Germline-derived CDR1 and CDR2 are MGHDK and SYGVNS. The germline V and J ends were trimmed by 3 bases and 4 bases, with 15 bases remaining between them. The CDR3 is made up of 15 amino acids. CDR3 loop: CASSDSLDPFTEAFF. For the CDR3, the DNA is TGTGCCAGCAGTGACAGTCTAGACCCTTTCACTGAAGCTTTCTTT.

V gene TRBV19 combines with J gene TRBJ2-7; 8 bases align to TRBD2. Trimming at V came to 6 bases and at J to 1 base, leaving 5 bases not matched to a gene. The V gene's germline CDR1 is LNHDA and CDR2 SQIVND (reference sequence). The CDR3 contains 14 residues. The CDR3 sequence is CASSQTSESYEQYF. Written as DNA, the CDR3 is TGTGCCAGTAGCCAGACTAGCGAGTCCTACGAGCAGTACTTC.

The chain carries TRBV12-5 and TRBJ1-2; TRBD1 is a possible D gene (6 bases). V was clipped by 3 bases and J by 1 base, with 12 bases between them. Germline CDR1 LGHNT, CDR2 FRNRAP. This CDR3 comprises 15 residues. The CDR3, as DNA: TGTGCTAGTGGTTTTTGGGGGCGCGGTAACTATGGCTACACCTTC. Protein sequence: CASGFWGRGNYGYTF.

The chain has TRBV27 and TRBJ1-1; perhaps TRBD1 as D (6 bases). The CDR3 is 14 residues long. The germline CDR1 and CDR2 sequences are MNHEY and SMNVEV (reference sequence). V dropped 3 bases and J dropped 4 bases, with 12 bases sitting between them. The CDR3 protein is CASSFTQGFTEAFF. For the CDR3, the DNA is TGTGCCAGCAGTTTTACGCAGGGGTTCACTGAAGCTTTCTTT.

The chain carries TRBV25-1 and TRBJ2-3; D possibly corresponds to TRBD2 (5 bases). Germline V gives CDR1 MGHDK, CDR2 SYGVNS. The CDR3 runs to 18 residues. V lost 3 bases and J 1 base, leaving 20 bases between the germline ends. The CDR3 DNA reads TGTGCCAGCAGTGACCCCTTCGGACCGGTCGGGGGCACAGATACGCAGTATTTT. The encoded protein is CASSDPFGPVGGTDTQYF.

This clone has more than one count but fewer than ten. The J gene is TRBJ2-1, the V gene TRBV5-1; 11 nucleotides agree with TRBD1. J lost 4 bases, V lost 2 bases, and 11 bases had no gene match. The CDR3 length is 18 residues. Germline-derived CDR1 and CDR2 are SGHRS and YFSETQ. The CDR3 bases are TGCGCCAGCAGCTTCGGGACAGGGGGTCCGAGGGGATACAATGAGCAGTTCTTC. Protein sequence: CASSFGTGGPRGYNEQFF.

J is TRBJ2-7 and V is TRBV10-3, with TRBD1 matching 7 bases. The germline V gene has CDR1 ENHRY and CDR2 SYGVKD. The CDR3 loop spans 15 amino acids. V gave up 3 bases and J gave up 3 bases; unmatched junction bases: 8. The DNA of the CDR3 is TGTGCCATCAGTGAACAGGGGCAAGGAGGCTACGAGCAGTACTTC. As protein: CAISEQGQGGYEQYF.

This sequence joins TRBV6-1 and TRBJ2-7, with 10 bases aligning to TRBD1. The CDR3 contains 14 residues. The trim removed 1 base at V and 3 bases at J, leaving 0 bases unmatched. Germline-derived CDR1 and CDR2 are MNHNS and SASEGT. The CDR3 sequence: CASSEGTGGYEQYF. Here the CDR3 DNA reads TGTGCCAGCAGTGAAGGGACAGGGGGCTACGAGCAGTACTTC.

This chain joins TRBV9 and TRBJ2-7, with D possibly matching TRBD1 (6 bases). Looked up from germline, CDR1 is SGDLS and CDR2 is YYNGEE. V was cut by 2 bases and J by 5 bases, with 11 bases left in between. The CDR3 loop spans 13 amino acids. The CDR3 DNA reads TGTGCCAGCAGCGTCCAGGGGTTTGACGAGCAGTACTTC. This encodes CASSVQGFDEQYF. Looking up the rest from reference TRBV9 and TRBJ2-7 gives the full variable domain: DSGVTQTPKHLITATGQRVTLRCSPRSGDLSVYWYQQSLDQGLQFLIQYYNGEERAKGNILERFSAQQFPDLHSELNLSSLELGDSALYFCASSVQGFDEQYFGPGTRLTVT.

The chain couples TRBV18 to TRBJ2-7, with D possibly TRBD2 on 6 matching bases. CDR3 length: 15 residues. Trimming took off 0 bases at V and 2 bases at J, with 11 bases between the two ends. Germline CDR1 KGHSH, CDR2 LQKENI. In nucleotides, the CDR3 is TGTGCCAGCTCACCACCCGGAGGGAGTACCTACGAGCAGTACTTC. Amino acid sequence: CASSPPGGSTYEQYF.